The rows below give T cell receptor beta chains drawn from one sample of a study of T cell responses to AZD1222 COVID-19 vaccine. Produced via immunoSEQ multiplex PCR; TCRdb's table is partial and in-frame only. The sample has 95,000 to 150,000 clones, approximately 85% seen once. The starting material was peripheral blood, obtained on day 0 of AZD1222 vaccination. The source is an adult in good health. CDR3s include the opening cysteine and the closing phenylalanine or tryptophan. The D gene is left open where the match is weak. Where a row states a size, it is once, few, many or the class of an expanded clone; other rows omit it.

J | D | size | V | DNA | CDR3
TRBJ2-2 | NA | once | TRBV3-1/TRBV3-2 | TGTGCCAGCAGTTTAGCGTTTTCGGGGGAGCTGTTTTTT | CASSLAFSGELFF
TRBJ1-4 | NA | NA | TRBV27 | TGTGCCAGCAGTTTACAACCTTCAGTTGCAACTAATGAAAAACTGTTTTTT | CASSLQPSVATNEKLFF
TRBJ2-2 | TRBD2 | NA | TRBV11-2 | TGTGCCAGCAGGGGACTAGCGAACACCGGGGAGCTGTTTTTT | CASRGLANTGELFF
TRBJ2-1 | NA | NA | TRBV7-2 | TGTGCCAGCAGCCAGATCTGGGAGTCCTACAATGAGCAGTTCTTC | CASSQIWESYNEQFF
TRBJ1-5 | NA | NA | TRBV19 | TGTGCGACGAGCCTGCTTTATAGCAATCAGCCCCAGCATTTT | CATSLLYSNQPQHF
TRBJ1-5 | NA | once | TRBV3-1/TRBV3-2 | TGTGCCAGCAGCGGACAGCTTAATCAGCCCCAGCATTTT | CASSGQLNQPQHF
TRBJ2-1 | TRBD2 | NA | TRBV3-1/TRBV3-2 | TGTGCCAGCAGCCCAACTAGCGGGAGTTACAATGAGCAGTTCTTC | CASSPTSGSYNEQFF
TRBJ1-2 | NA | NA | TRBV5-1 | TGCGCCAGCAGAGCGGGTGACGGATATGGCTACACCTTC | CASRAGDGYGYTF
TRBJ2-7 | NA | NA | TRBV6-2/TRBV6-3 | TGTGCCAGCAGTTATTTTTTAGCTACCGCCTACGAGCAGTACTTC | CASSYFLATAYEQYF
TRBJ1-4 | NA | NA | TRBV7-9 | TGTGCCAGCAGCGCGATTCCAACTAATGAAAAACTGTTTTTT | CASSAIPTNEKLFF
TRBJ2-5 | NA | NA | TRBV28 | TGTGCCAGCAGTTTCCGCCGGCAGCGACAGACCCAGTACTTC | CASSFRRQRQTQYF
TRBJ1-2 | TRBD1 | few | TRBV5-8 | TGTGCCAGCAGCTTACAGGGGGCGACCTATGGCTACACCTTC | CASSLQGATYGYTF
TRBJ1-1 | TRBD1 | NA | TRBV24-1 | TGTGCCACCAGACGGACAGGATGGGATGGTGAAGCTTTCTTT | CATRRTGWDGEAFF
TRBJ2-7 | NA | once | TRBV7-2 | TGTGCCAGCAGCGCAGCGCCGACTCTCTACGAGCAGTACTTC | CASSAAPTLYEQYF
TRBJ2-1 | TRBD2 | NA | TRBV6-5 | TGTGCCAGCAAAAGCGGGAACTACAATGAGCAGTTCTTC | CASKSGNYNEQFF
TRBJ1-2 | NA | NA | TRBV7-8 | TGTGCCAGCAGCCAGGCGGGCAGCTATGGCTACACCTTC | CASSQAGSYGYTF
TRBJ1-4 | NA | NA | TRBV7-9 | TGTGCCAGCAGCTCTGGTAATGAAAAACTGTTTTTT | CASSSGNEKLFF
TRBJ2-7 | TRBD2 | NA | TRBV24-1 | TGTGCCACCAGTGGCCGCGGGGGCTACGAGCAGTACTTC | CATSGRGGYEQYF
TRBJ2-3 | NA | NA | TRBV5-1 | TGCGCCAGCAGCTTGGCCATCTCAGATACGCAGTATTTT | CASSLAISDTQYF
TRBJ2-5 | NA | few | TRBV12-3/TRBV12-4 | TGTGCCAGCAAACCAGAGTCGGAGACCCAGTACTTC | CASKPESETQYF
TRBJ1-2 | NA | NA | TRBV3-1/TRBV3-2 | TGTGCCAGCAGCCTCGGGACGGACTATGGCTACACCTTC | CASSLGTDYGYTF
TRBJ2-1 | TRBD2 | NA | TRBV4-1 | TGCGCCAGCAGCCAAGGGGACTATATCTACAATGAGCAGTTCTTC | CASSQGDYIYNEQFF
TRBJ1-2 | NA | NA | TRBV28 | TGTGCCAGCAATTTCCGGAGGGGTGGCTACACCTTC | CASNFRRGGYTF